The 23 T cell receptor beta chains in this list originate from one sample, sequenced in a study of naive and memory T cell subsets. Both TRBC1 and TRBC2 were covered by a beta constant-region primer of two equimolar oligonucleotides. One entry per CDR3 protein, called by TCRdb with MiXCR from the UMI-ligation and nested PCR reads. The profile covers 140,000 to 150,000 distinct CDR3 sequences, with more than 15% appearing a single time and roughly 0.14% taken by the ten largest. Specimen: naive CD4+ T cells from blood. The origin of the receptors is a human donor in good health.

CDR3 in DNA: TGCAGTGCACCGGGACAAACTATACATAACTATGGCTACACCTTC. Its translation: CSAPGQTIHNYGYTF. The chain recombines TRBV20-1 with TRBJ1-2, with D perhaps TRBD1 (6 bases). There are 15 residues in the CDR3. Trimming took 6 bases from V and 1 from J, leaving 18 bases between them. Germline CDR1 and CDR2: DFQATT and SNEGSKA (reference sequence).

This clonotype has only a few counts. This chain links TRBV15 with TRBJ2-3, with TRBD2 matching 11 bases. Germline-derived CDR1 and CDR2 are LNHNV and YYDKDF (reference sequence). There are 17 residues in the CDR3. The trim removed 0 bases at V and 4 bases at J, leaving 6 bases unmatched. The CDR3 DNA follows: TGTGCCACCAGCAGAGAGGCTAGCGGGAGGTACGCAGATACGCAGTATTTT. Amino acid sequence: CATSREASGRYADTQYF.

This clonotype came up a few times. The chain carries TRBV3-1 and TRBJ2-3, with D maybe TRBD1 (6 bases). The germline CDR1 and CDR2 sequences are LGHDT and YNNKEL (reference sequence). The V end lost 8 bases, the J end lost 2 bases, and 14 bases lay between the germline ends. The CDR3 has 14 residues. The CDR3 loop is CASGPGTFTDTQYF. The CDR3, as DNA: TGTGCCAGCGGGCCCGGGACATTCACAGATACGCAGTATTTT.

V and J are TRBV5-1 and TRBJ2-2; unclear D gene. CDR1 is SGHRS, CDR2 YFSETQ, per germline. Trimming stripped 5 bases from V and 1 base from J, with 0 bases between. The CDR3 sequence is 11 residues long. The CDR3 sequence: CASRNTGELFF. The CDR3, as DNA: TGCGCCAGCAGGAACACCGGGGAGCTGTTTTTT. The entire variable domain, with the rest obtained from reference TRBV5-1 and TRBJ2-2, is as follows: KAGVTQTPRYLIKTRGQQVTLSCSPISGHRSVSWYQQTPGQGLQFLFEYFSETQRNKGNFPGRFSGRQFSNSRSEMNVSTLELGDSALYLCASRNTGELFFGEGSRLTVL.

Comment on this clonotype: This sequence may be a read error, since a much larger clone differs from it by one base. The J gene is TRBJ2-3, the V gene TRBV9; unclear D gene. The CDR3 runs 13 residues. The V gene lost 3 bases and the J gene lost 2 bases, with 7 bases spanning the gap. The germline gives CDR1 SGDLS, CDR2 YYNGEE. The CDR3 protein is CASSAGTTDTQYF. The CDR3 DNA sequence: TGTGCCAGCAGCGCAGGTACCACAGATACGCAGTATTTT.

The rearrangement links TRBV27 to TRBJ2-5; TRBD2 is a possible D gene (6 bases). The V end was cut by 2 bases, the J end by 5 bases, with 24 bases between. Germline CDR1 is MNHEY and CDR2 is SMNVEV (reference sequence). The CDR3 runs to 18 residues. CDR3 in amino acids: CASSLEGPRESGPETQYF. The CDR3 DNA is TGTGCCAGCAGTTTAGAAGGTCCACGGGAGAGTGGCCCGGAGACCCAGTACTTC.

At least ten counts were recorded for this clonotype. This sequence joins TRBV2 and TRBJ2-3, with 7 bases fitting TRBD2. With V trimmed by 6 bases and J by 4 bases, 10 bases remained unmatched. CDR3 length: 15 residues. The germline V gene has CDR1 SNHLY and CDR2 FYNNEI. The CDR3 DNA reads TGTGCCAGCAGCAGCGGGATCCGCACGCCAGATACGCAGTATTTT. Protein product: CASSSGIRTPDTQYF.

In its sample, this clonotype was seen a few times. The chain couples TRBV28 to TRBJ2-7; a possible D gene is TRBD1 (6 bases). The CDR3 length is 15 residues. Per germline, CDR1 MDHEN and CDR2 SYDVKM. V lost 7 bases to trimming and J lost 0 bases, with 16 bases between them. As DNA, the CDR3 is TGTGCCAGCATCACCGGGACATCCAGCTCCTACGAGCAGTACTTC. Translating gives CASITGTSSSYEQYF.

A few counts support this clonotype. The rearrangement joins TRBV29-1 to TRBJ2-1, with D perhaps TRBD1 (6 bases). V was pared by 0 bases and J by 9 bases, with 15 bases between. The CDR3 consists of 14 residues. Germline CDR1 SQVTM, CDR2 ANQGSEA. The CDR3 bases are TGCAGCGTTGAAGATTCCCCAGGGGCGAGTGAGCAGTTCTTC. It specifies CSVEDSPGASEQFF.

CDR3 DNA sequence: TGTGCCAGTAGCCAAATTCCGGGACTAGCGGGAGGAGGGGCCTACAATGAGCAGTTCTTC. Translated, it gives CASSQIPGLAGGGAYNEQFF. This sequence joins TRBV19 and TRBJ2-1; 15 nucleotides agree with TRBD2. V dropped 6 bases and J dropped 2; count of bases not matched to a gene: 14. Germline V CDR1 and CDR2: LNHDA, SQIVND (reference sequence). This CDR3 spans 20 amino acids.

The J gene is TRBJ1-3, the V gene TRBV20-1; 9 bases agree with TRBD1. Germline-derived CDR1 and CDR2 are DFQATT and SNEGSKA (reference sequence). There are 14 residues in the CDR3. Germline trimming cut 5 bases from V and 6 bases from J; bases unmatched to any gene: 8. The CDR3, as DNA: TGCAGTGCTGGACGGACAGGGGCTGCAAACACCATATATTTT. Encoded protein: CSAGRTGAANTIYF.

This clonotype has only a few counts. The chain employs TRBV28 and TRBJ2-7; possible D gene TRBD2, 6 bases. The germline CDR1 and CDR2 sequences are MDHEN and SYDVKM. The CDR3 totals 15 residues. Trimming left V 7 bases short and J 0 bases short, with 16 bases between. CDR3 in amino acids: CASTEEGRPSYEQYF. The CDR3 region has the DNA TGTGCCAGCACCGAAGAGGGGAGGCCCTCCTACGAGCAGTACTTC.

V usage is TRBV12-3 or TRBV12-4 and J usage is TRBJ2-1, with 9 bases matching TRBD2. There are 15 residues in the CDR3. The J segment lost 9 bases and the V segment lost 5 bases, leaving 11 bases of the junction unmatched. The CDR3 here is CASSPRVAGVSEQFF. The CDR3 region has the DNA TGTGCCAGCAGTCCCCGGGTAGCGGGAGTTTCTGAGCAGTTCTTC.

This clonotype was observed a few times. The chain employs TRBV28 and TRBJ2-1, with TRBD2 matching 15 bases. CDR1 is MDHEN, CDR2 SYDVKM, per germline. The CDR3 spans 19 residues. V was pared by 1 base and J by 5 bases, with 9 bases of the junction left unmatched. The CDR3 DNA sequence: TGTGCCAGCAGTTTATCACGGACTAGCGGGAGGGCCTCTGACAATGAGCAGTTCTTC. As protein: CASSLSRTSGRASDNEQFF.

The chain couples TRBV7-9 to TRBJ1-1, with D unclear. The length of the CDR3 is 14 residues. Trimming stripped 5 bases from V and 3 bases from J, with 13 bases between. Germline V gives CDR1 SEHNR, CDR2 FQNEAQ (reference sequence). The CDR3 protein is CASSGRGGHTEAFF. DNA of the CDR3: TGTGCCAGCAGCGGGCGGGGAGGGCACACTGAAGCTTTCTTT. The full variable domain, in which reference TRBV7-9 and TRBJ1-1 provide the parts outside the CDR3, is DTGVSQNPRHKITKRGQNVTFRCDPISEHNRLYWYRQTLGQGPEFLTYFQNEAQLEKSRLLSDRFSAERPKGSFSTLEIQRTEQGDSAMYLCASSGRGGHTEAFFGQGTRLTVV.

This sequence joins TRBV6-6 and TRBJ2-5; the D gene is possibly TRBD1 (6 bases). Trimming cost V 2 bases and J 2 bases, with 15 bases left between them. The CDR3 length is 16 residues. Germline lookup yields CDR1 MNHNY and CDR2 SVGAGI (reference sequence). DNA for the CDR3: TGTGCCAGCAGTTACCCAGACGGACAGAATCAAGAGACCCAGTACTTC. It yields the protein CASSYPDGQNQETQYF.

V is TRBV7-9 and J is TRBJ2-7, with D uncertain. The CDR3 spans 15 residues. Between the trimmed V and J ends, which lost 2 bases and 6 bases, there was a span of 17 bases. Germline loops: CDR1 SEHNR, CDR2 FQNEAQ (reference sequence). CDR3 amino acids: CASSLIEAGSLEQYF. CDR3 coding DNA: TGTGCCAGCAGCTTAATAGAGGCAGGCAGTCTCGAGCAGTACTTC.

About this clonotype itself: An end of the junction does not agree with germline; a read error may underlie this. The V call is TRBV12-3 or TRBV12-4, the J call TRBJ2-7, with a weak D call TRBD1 (6 bases). CDR3 length: 13 residues. The CDR3 DNA reads as TGTGCCAGCAGAGCCGAAGGGGGAAGCGAGCAGAACTTC. Its translation: CASRAEGGSEQNF.

There are a few counts of this clonotype. The chain couples TRBV19 to TRBJ2-6, with unresolved D. V lost 2 bases to trimming and J lost 0 bases, with 5 bases between them. Germline CDR1 is LNHDA and CDR2 is SQIVND (reference sequence). The CDR3 totals 15 residues. The DNA of the CDR3 is TGTGCCAGTAGTATATTTGTCTCTGGGGCCAACGTCCTGACTTTC. It encodes CASSIFVSGANVLTF.

This clonotype has a handful of counts. This chain joins TRBV19 and TRBJ2-2; 10 nucleotides match TRBD1. Per the germline V gene, CDR1 is LNHDA and CDR2 is SQIVND (reference sequence). The CDR3 is 16 residues long. Trimming removed 3 bases from V and 3 bases from J; junction bases left unmatched: 4. CDR3 in DNA: TGTGCCAGTAGTATTTGGGGGACAGGGGACACCGGGGAGCTGTTTTTT. Translating gives CASSIWGTGDTGELFF.

Only a few counts were recorded for this clonotype. This rearrangement joins TRBV7-8 to TRBJ2-7; 9 bases map to TRBD1. Germline CDR1 SGHVS, CDR2 FQNEAQ. The length of the CDR3 is 14 residues. The V segment lost 5 bases and the J segment 3 bases; nucleotides outside the gene matches: 5. This CDR3 is CASSGRDRVYEQYF. CDR3 nucleotides: TGTGCCAGCAGCGGCCGGGACAGGGTCTACGAGCAGTACTTC.

V gene TRBV12-3 or TRBV12-4 combines with J gene TRBJ1-1, with D possibly being TRBD1 (5 bases). Trimming left V 6 bases short and J 11 bases short, with 16 bases between. The CDR3 extends over 12 amino acids. The CDR3 spells CASSQSRDEAFF. The CDR3 coding sequence is TGTGCCAGCAGCCAAAGCCGGGACGAGGCTTTCTTT.

The table lists this clonotype with a few counts. The rearrangement joins TRBV18 to TRBJ2-7; D is ambiguous. The CDR3 loop spans 13 amino acids. Germline CDR1 is KGHSH and CDR2 is LQKENI. V shed 2 bases and J shed 3 bases, with 8 bases lying between them. As DNA, the CDR3 is TGTGCCAGCTCACCAATCTGGGGCTACGAGCAGTACTTC. Translation: CASSPIWGYEQYF.